This T cell receptor beta chain stems from a study of long-term antiretroviral therapy in people with HIV. Study-level background: It was about a decade after the earliest samples that the 2015 immediate-ART recommendation appeared. Study observations and caveats: Pre-ART expanded clones dominated the repertoire at every time point.

Per individual, the PBMC samples numbered at least one pre-ART and at least two post-ART. Every sample had about 0.9-10 million cryopreserved PBMC in it before DNA extraction. Looked up from germline, CDR1 is SGHTA and CDR2 is FQGTGA. The V gene lost 5 bases and the J gene lost 1 base, with 8 bases spanning the gap. The CDR3 totals 14 residues. The immunoSEQ assay was v3.0, run at survey level. TCRdb's copy holds only in-frame clones and misses some; the assay was immunoSEQ multiplex PCR. The sample lists about 17,000 clones, roughly 71% occurring once. About this clone: What it binds is unknown.

This receptor was obtained from a woman aged 50 to 60 with HIV. The sample was unsorted PBMCs, taken 2.5 years before starting antiretroviral therapy. The V call is TRBV7-3, the J call TRBJ2-2; D is perhaps TRBD1 (5 bases). The CDR3 DNA reads TGTGCCAGCAGCGATGGACAGAACACCGGGGAGCTGTTTTTT. This sequence encodes CASSDGQNTGELFF. The full variable domain, its missing parts supplied by reference TRBV7-3 and TRBJ2-2, is GAGVSQTPSNKVTEKGKYVELRCDPISGHTALYWYRQSLGQGPEFLIYFQGTGAADDSGLPNDRFFAVRPEGSVSTLKIQRTERGDSAVYLCASSDGQNTGELFFGEGSRLTVL.